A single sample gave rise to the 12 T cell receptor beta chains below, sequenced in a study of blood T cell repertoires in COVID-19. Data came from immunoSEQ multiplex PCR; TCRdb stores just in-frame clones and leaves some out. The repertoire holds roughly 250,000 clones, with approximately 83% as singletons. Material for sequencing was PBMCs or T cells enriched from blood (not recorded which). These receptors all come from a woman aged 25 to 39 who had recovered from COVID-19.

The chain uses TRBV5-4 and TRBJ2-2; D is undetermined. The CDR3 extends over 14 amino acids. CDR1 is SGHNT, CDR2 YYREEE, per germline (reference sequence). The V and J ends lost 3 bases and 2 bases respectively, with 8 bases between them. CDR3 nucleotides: TGTGCCAGCAGCTCACTACTCAACACCGGGGAGCTGTTTTTT. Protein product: CASSSLLNTGELFF.

The CDR3 is CASSVTGFSGNTIYF. The CDR3 region has the DNA TGCGCCAGCAGCGTGACAGGATTCTCTGGAAACACCATATATTTT. This chain uses TRBV5-1 with TRBJ1-3; possibly TRBD1 for D (6 bases). Trimming took off 4 bases at V and 0 bases at J, with 11 bases between the two ends. The CDR3 extends over 15 amino acids. CDR1 SGHRS and CDR2 YFSETQ come from the germline V gene.

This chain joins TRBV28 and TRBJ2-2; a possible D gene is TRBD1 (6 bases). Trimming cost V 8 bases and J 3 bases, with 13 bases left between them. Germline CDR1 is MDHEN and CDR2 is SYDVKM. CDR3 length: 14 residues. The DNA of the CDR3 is TGTGCCAGCGAAGGACAGTCCTACACCGGGGAGCTGTTTTTT. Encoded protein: CASEGQSYTGELFF.

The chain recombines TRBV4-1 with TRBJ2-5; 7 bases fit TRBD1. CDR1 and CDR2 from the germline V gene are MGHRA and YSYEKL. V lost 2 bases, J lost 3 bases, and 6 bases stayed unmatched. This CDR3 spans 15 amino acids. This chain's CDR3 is CASSQPDREKETQYF. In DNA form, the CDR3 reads TGCGCCAGCAGCCAACCAGACAGGGAAAAAGAGACCCAGTACTTC.

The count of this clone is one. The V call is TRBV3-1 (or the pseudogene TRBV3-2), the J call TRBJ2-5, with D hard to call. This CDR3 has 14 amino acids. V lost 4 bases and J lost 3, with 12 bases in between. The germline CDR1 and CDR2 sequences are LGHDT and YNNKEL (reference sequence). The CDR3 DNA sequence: TGTGCCAGCAGCCTTCCCGGAGACGAAGAGACCCAGTACTTC. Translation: CASSLPGDEETQYF.

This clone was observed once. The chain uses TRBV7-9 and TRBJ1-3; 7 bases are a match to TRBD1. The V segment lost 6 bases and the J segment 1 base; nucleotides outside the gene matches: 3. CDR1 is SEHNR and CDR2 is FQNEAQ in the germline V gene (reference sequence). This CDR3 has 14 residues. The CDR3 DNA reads TGTGCCAGCAGGGCGACAGGGTCTGGAAACACCATATATTTT. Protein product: CASRATGSGNTIYF.

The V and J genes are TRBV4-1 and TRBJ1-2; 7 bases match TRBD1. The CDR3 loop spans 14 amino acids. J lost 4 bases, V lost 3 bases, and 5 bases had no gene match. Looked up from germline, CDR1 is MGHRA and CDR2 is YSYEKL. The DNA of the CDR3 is TGCGCCAGCAGCCACACAGGGGAGGCCTATGGCTACACCTTC. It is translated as CASSHTGEAYGYTF.

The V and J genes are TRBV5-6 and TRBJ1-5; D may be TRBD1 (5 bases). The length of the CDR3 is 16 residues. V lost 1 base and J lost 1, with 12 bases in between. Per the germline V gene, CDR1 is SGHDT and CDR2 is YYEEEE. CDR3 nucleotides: TGTGCCAGCAGCTTGACAGGCCTAAACAGCAATCAGCCCCAGCATTTT. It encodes CASSLTGLNSNQPQHF.

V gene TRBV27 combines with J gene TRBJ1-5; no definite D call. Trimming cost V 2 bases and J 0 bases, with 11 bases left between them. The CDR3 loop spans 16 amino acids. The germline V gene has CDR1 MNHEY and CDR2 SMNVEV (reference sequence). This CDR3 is CASSLNGQYSNQPQHF. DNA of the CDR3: TGTGCCAGCAGTTTAAACGGTCAATATAGCAATCAGCCCCAGCATTTT.

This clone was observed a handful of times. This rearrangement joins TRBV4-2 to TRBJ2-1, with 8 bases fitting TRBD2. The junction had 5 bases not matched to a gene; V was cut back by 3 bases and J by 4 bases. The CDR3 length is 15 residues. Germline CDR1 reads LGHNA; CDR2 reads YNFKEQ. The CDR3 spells CASSHPLAAYNEQFF. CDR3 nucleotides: TGTGCCAGCAGCCACCCACTAGCGGCTTACAATGAGCAGTTCTTC.

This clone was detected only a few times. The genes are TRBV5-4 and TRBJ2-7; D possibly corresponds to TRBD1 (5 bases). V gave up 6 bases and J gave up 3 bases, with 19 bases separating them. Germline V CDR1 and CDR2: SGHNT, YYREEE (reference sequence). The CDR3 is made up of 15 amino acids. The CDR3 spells CASTGPDKGDYEQYF. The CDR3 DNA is TGTGCCAGCACCGGGCCGGACAAGGGTGACTACGAGCAGTACTTC.

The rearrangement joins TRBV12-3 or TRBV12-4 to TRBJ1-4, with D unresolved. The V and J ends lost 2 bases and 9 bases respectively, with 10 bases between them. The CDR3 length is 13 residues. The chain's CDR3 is CASSLLAEQKLFF. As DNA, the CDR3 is TGTGCCAGCAGTTTATTGGCAGAACAAAAACTGTTTTTT.